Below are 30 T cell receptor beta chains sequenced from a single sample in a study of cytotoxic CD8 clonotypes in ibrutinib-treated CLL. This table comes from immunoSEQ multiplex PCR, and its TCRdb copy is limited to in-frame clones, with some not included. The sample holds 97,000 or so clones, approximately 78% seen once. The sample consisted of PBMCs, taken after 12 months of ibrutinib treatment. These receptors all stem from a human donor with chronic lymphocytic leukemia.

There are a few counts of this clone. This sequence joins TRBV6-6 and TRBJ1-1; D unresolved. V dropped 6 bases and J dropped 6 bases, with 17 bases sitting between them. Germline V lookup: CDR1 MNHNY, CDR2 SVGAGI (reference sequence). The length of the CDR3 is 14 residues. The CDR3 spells CASSPGKESAEAFF. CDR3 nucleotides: TGTGCCAGCAGCCCGGGGAAGGAAAGCGCTGAAGCTTTCTTT.

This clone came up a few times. This CDR3 reads CSVGGQGGKTQYF. Written as DNA, the CDR3 is TGCAGCGTTGGGGGACAGGGTGGAAAGACCCAGTACTTC. The gene calls are TRBV29-1 and TRBJ2-5; TRBD1 agrees at 9 bases. Per germline, CDR1 SQVTM and CDR2 ANQGSEA. The V and J ends lost 4 bases and 6 bases, in that order; junction bases with no gene match: 6. The CDR3 length is 13 residues.

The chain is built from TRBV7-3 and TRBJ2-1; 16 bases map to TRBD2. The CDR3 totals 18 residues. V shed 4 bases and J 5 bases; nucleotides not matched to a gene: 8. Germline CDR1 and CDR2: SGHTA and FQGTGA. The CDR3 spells CASSSAGLAGGPHNEQFF. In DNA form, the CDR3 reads TGTGCCAGCAGCTCCGCGGGACTAGCGGGGGGGCCCCACAATGAGCAGTTCTTC.

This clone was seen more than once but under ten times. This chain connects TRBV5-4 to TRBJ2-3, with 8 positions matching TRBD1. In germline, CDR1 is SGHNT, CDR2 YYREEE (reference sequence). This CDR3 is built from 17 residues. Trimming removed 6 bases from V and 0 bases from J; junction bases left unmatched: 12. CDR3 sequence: CASTLFWTGLSTDTQYF. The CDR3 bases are TGTGCCAGCACCCTATTTTGGACAGGGCTAAGCACAGATACGCAGTATTTT.

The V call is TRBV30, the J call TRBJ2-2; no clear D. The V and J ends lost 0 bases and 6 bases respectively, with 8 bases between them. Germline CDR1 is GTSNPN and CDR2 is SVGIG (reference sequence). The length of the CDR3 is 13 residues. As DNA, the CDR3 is TGTGCCTGGAGTGTAACTGGCCCCGGGGAGCTGTTTTTT. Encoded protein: CAWSVTGPGELFF.

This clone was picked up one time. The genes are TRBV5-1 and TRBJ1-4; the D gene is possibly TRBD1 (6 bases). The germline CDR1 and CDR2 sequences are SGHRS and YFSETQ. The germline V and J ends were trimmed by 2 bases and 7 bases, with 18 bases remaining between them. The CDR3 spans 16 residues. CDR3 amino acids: CASSFSSDRFSEKLFF. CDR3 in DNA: TGCGCCAGCAGCTTTTCCTCGGACAGATTCAGTGAAAAACTGTTTTTT.

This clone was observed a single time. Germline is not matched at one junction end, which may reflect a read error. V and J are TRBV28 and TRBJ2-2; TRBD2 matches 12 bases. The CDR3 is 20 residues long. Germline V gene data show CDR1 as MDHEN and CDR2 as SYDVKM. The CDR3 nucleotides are TGTGCCAACAGTTTTTTAGACGCGACTAGCGGGGGCCTCCGCACCGGGGAGCTGTTTTTT. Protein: CANSFLDATSGGLRTGELFF. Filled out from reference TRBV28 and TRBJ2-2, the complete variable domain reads DVKVTQSSRYLVKRTGEKVFLECVQDMDHENMFWYRQDPGLGLRLIYFSYDVKMKEKGDIPEGYSVSREKKERFSLILESASTNQTSMYLCANSFLDATSGGLRTGELFFGEGSRLTVL.

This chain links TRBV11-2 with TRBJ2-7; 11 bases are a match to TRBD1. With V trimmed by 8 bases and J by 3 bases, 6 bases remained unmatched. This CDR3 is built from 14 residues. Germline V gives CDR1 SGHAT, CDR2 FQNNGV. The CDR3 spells CASFPGQGVYEQYF. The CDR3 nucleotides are TGTGCCAGCTTCCCGGGACAGGGGGTCTACGAGCAGTACTTC.

This CDR3 is CAWRGGVIKNIQYF. CDR3 coding DNA: TGTGCCTGGAGGGGAGGGGTGATCAAAAACATTCAGTACTTC. The rearrangement links TRBV30 to TRBJ2-4, with TRBD2 matching 7 bases. The CDR3 has 14 amino acids. Trimming removed 3 bases from V and 3 bases from J; junction bases left unmatched: 5. CDR1 GTSNPN and CDR2 SVGIG come from the germline V gene (reference sequence).

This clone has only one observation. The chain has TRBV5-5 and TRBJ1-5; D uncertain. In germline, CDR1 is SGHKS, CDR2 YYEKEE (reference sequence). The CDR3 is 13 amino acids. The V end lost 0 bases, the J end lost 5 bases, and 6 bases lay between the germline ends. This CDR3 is CASSLGGHQPQHF. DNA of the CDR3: TGTGCCAGCAGCTTGGGAGGACATCAGCCCCAGCATTTT.

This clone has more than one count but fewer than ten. The DNA of the CDR3 is TGTGCCTGGAGGGCGGGCTCTTCCGGGGAGCTGTTTTTT. Translated: CAWRAGSSGELFF. The chain uses TRBV30 and TRBJ2-2; D is possibly TRBD2 (5 bases). Trimming took off 3 bases at V and 6 bases at J, with 11 bases between the two ends. Germline-derived CDR1 and CDR2 are GTSNPN and SVGIG (reference sequence). This CDR3 is 13 amino acids long.

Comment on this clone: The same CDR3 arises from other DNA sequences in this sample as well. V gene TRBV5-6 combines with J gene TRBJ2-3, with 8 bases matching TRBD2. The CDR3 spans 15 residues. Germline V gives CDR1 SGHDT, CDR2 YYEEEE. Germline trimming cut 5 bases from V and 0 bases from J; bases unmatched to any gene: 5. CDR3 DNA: TGTGCCAGCAGTCGCGGGGGGACGAGCACAGATACGCAGTATTTT. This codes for CASSRGGTSTDTQYF. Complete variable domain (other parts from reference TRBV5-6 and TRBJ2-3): DAGVTQSPTHLIKTRGQQVTLRCSPKSGHDTVSWYQQALGQGPQFIFQYYEEEERQRGNFPDRFSGHQFPNYSSELNVNALLLGDSALYLCASSRGGTSTDTQYFGPGTRLTVL.

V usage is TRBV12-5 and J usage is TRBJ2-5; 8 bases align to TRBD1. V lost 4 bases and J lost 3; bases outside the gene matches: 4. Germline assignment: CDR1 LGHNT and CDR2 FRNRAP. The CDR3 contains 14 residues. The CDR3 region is CASGSGQAKETQYF. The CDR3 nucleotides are TGTGCTAGTGGTTCGGGACAGGCAAAAGAGACCCAGTACTTC.

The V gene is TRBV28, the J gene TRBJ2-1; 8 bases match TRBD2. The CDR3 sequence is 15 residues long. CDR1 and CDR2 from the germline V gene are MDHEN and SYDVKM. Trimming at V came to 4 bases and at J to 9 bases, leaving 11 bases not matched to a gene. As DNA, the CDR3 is TGTGCCAGCAGTTCTGAGATAGCGGGGCCCCCTGAGCAGTTCTTC. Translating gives CASSSEIAGPPEQFF.

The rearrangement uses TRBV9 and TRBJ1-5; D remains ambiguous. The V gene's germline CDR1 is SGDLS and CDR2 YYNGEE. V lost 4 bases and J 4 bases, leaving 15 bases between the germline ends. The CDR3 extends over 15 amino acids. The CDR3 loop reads CASSPHQLVNQPQHF. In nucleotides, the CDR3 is TGTGCCAGCAGCCCTCACCAGCTGGTTAATCAGCCCCAGCATTTT.

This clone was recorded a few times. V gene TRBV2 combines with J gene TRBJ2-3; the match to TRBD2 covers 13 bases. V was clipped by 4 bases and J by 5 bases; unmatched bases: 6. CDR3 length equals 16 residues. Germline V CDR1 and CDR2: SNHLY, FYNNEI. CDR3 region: CASSGFRTSGRDTQYF. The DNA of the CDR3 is TGTGCCAGCAGTGGTTTTCGGACTAGCGGGAGAGATACGCAGTATTTT.

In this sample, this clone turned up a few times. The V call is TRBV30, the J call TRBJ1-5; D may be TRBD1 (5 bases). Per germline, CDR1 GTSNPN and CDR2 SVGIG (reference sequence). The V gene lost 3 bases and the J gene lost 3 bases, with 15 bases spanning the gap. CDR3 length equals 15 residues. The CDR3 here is CAWRVPLGANQPQHF. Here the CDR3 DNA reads TGTGCCTGGAGGGTACCACTTGGGGCCAATCAGCCCCAGCATTTT.

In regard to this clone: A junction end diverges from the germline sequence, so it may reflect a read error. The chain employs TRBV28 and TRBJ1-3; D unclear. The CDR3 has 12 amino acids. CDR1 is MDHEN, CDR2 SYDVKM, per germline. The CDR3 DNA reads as TGTGCCAGCACGGCTACTGGAGACACCATATATTTT. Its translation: CASTATGDTIYF.

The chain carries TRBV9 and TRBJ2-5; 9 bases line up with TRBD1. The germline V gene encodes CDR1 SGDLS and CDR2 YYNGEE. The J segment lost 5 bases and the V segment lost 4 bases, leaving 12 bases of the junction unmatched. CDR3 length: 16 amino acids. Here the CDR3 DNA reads TGTGCCAGCAGCCGACAGGGGGATTTTCTGTGGGAGACCCAGTACTTC. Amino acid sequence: CASSRQGDFLWETQYF.

The CDR3 is CASSRGVQETQYF. CDR3 sequence (DNA): TGTGCCAGCAGCAGGGGAGTTCAAGAGACCCAGTACTTC. This chain joins TRBV5-6 and TRBJ2-5; tentatively, D is TRBD1 or TRBD2 (5 bases each). The CDR3 has 13 residues. V was pared by 4 bases and J by 2 bases, with 9 bases between. CDR1 is SGHDT and CDR2 is YYEEEE in the germline V gene.

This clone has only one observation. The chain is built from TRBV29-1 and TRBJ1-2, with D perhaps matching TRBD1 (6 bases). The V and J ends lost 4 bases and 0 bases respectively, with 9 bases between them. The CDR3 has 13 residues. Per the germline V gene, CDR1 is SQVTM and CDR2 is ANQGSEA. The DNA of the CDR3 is TGCAGCGTTGGAACAGGGCCTAACTATGGCTACACCTTC. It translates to CSVGTGPNYGYTF.

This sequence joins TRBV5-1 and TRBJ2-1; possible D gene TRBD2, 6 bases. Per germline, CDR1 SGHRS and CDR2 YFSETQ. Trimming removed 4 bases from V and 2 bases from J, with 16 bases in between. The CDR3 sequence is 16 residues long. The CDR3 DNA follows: TGCGCCAGCAGCCCGGGGACTGCTGGAACCTACAATGAGCAGTTCTTC. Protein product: CASSPGTAGTYNEQFF.

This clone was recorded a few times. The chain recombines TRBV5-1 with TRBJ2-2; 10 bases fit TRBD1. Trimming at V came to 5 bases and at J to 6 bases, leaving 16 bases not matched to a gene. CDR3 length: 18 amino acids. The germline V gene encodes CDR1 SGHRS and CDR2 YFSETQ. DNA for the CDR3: TGCGCCAGCAGGCCCGGGACAGGGGAGATTATGCGTTCCGGGGAGCTGTTTTTT. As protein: CASRPGTGEIMRSGELFF.

CDR3 amino acids: CASSLTGTGRGGYTF. Written as DNA, the CDR3 is TGTGCCAGCAGTTTAACCGGGACAGGAAGGGGTGGCTACACCTTC. The chain links TRBV27 to TRBJ1-2, with TRBD1 identical over 8 bases. The CDR3 runs 15 residues. The junction had 9 bases not matched to a gene; V was cut back by 2 bases and J by 7 bases. CDR1 is MNHEY and CDR2 is SMNVEV in the germline V gene (reference sequence).

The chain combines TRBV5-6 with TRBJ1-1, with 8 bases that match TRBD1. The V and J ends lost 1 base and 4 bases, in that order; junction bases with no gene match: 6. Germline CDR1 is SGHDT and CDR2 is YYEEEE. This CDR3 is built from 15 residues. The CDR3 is CASSLMDREATEAFF. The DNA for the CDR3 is TGTGCCAGCAGCTTGATGGACAGGGAGGCCACTGAAGCTTTCTTT.

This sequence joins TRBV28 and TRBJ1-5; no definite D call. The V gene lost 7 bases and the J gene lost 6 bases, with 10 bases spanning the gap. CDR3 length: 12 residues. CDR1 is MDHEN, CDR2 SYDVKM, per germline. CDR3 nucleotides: TGTGCCAGCACATCATACGGTCAGCCCCAGCATTTT. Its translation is CASTSYGQPQHF. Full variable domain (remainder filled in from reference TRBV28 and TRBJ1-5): DVKVTQSSRYLVKRTGEKVFLECVQDMDHENMFWYRQDPGLGLRLIYFSYDVKMKEKGDIPEGYSVSREKKERFSLILESASTNQTSMYLCASTSYGQPQHFGDGTRLSIL.

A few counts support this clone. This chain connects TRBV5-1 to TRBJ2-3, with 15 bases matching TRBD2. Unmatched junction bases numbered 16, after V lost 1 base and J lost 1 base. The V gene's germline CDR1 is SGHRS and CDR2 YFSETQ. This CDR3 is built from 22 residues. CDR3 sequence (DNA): TGCGCCAGCAGCTTGTTTGGGACTAGCGGGGGGCCAACCACGGAACGCACAGATACGCAGTATTTT. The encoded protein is CASSLFGTSGGPTTERTDTQYF.

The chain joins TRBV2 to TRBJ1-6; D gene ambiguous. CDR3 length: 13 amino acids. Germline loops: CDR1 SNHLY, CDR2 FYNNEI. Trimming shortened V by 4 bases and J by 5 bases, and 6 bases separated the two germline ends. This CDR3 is CASSVDHNSPLHF. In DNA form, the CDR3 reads TGTGCCAGCAGTGTAGATCATAATTCACCCCTCCACTTT.

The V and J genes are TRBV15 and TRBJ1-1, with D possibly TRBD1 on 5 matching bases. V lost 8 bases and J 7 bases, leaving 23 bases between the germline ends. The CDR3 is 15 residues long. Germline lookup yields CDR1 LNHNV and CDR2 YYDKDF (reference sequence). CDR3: CATERGGVHKGEAFF. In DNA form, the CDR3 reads TGTGCCACCGAAAGGGGTGGGGTTCACAAAGGTGAAGCTTTCTTT.

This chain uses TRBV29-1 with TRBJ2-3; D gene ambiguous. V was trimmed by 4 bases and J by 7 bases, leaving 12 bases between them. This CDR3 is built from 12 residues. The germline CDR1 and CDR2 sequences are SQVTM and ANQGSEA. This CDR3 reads CSVGLGWNTQYF. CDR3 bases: TGCAGCGTTGGTCTGGGCTGGAATACGCAGTATTTT.